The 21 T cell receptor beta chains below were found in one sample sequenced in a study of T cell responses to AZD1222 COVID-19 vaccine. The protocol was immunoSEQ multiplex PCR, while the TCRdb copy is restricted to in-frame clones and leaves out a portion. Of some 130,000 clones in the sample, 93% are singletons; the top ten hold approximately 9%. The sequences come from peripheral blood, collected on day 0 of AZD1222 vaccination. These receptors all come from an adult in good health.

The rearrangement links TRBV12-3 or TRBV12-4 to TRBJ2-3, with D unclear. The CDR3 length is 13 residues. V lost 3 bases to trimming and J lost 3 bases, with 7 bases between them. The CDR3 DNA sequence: TGTGCCAGCAGTTTGGGCCCTACAGATACGCAGTATTTT. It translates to CASSLGPTDTQYF.

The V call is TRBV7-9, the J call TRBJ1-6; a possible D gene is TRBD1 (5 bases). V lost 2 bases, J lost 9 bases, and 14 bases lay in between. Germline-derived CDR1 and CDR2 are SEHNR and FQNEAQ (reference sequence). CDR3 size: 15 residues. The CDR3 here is CASSLIQGIGSPLHF. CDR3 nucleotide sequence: TGTGCCAGCAGCTTAATCCAGGGAATAGGTTCACCCCTCCACTTT.

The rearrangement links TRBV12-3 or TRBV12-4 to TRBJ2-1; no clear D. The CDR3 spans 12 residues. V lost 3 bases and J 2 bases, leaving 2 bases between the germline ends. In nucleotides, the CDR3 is TGTGCCAGCAGTTTCCCCTACAATGAGCAGTTCTTC. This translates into CASSFPYNEQFF.

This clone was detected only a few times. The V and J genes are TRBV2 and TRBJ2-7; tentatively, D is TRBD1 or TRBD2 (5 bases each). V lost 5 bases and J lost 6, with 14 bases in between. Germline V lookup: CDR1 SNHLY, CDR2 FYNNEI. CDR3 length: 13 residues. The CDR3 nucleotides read TGTGCCAGCAGTCCGGGGCCCATTCTCGAGCAGTACTTC. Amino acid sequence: CASSPGPILEQYF.

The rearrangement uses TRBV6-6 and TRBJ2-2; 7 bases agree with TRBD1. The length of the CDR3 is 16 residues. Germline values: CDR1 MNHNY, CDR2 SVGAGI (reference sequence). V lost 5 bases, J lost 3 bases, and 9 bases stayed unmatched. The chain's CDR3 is CASSRRTGVDTGELFF. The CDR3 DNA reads TGTGCCAGCAGTCGAAGGACAGGCGTTGACACCGGGGAGCTGTTTTTT.

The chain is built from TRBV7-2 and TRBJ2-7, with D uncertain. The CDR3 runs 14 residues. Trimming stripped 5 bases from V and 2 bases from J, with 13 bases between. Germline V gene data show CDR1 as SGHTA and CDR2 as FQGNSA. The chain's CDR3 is CASSPSGGPYEQYF. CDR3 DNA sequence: TGTGCCAGCAGCCCCTCCGGTGGGCCCTACGAGCAGTACTTC. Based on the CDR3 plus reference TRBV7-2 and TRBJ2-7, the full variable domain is GAGVSQSPSNKVTEKGKDVELRCDPISGHTALYWYRQSLGQGLEFLIYFQGNSAPDKSGLPSDRFSAERTGGSVSTLTIQRTQQEDSAVYLCASSPSGGPYEQYFGPGTRLTVT.

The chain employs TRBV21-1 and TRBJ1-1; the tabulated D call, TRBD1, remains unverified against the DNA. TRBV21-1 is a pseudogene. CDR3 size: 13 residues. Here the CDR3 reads CASSKDGQGEAFF. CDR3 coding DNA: TGTGCCAGCAGCAAAGACGGACAGGGCGAAGCTTTCTTT.

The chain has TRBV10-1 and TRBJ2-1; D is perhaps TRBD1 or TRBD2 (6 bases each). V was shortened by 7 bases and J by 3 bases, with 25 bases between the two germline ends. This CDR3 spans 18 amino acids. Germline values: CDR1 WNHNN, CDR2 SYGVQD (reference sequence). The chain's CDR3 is CASTLEDGGQIFYNEQFF. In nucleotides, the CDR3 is TGCGCCAGCACCCTAGAAGATGGGGGGCAGATCTTCTACAATGAGCAGTTCTTC.

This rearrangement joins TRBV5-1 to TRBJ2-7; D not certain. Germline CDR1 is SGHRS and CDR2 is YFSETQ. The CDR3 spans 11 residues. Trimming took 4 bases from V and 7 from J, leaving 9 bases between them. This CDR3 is CASSIHGEQYF. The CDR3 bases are TGCGCCAGCAGCATCCATGGGGAGCAGTACTTC.

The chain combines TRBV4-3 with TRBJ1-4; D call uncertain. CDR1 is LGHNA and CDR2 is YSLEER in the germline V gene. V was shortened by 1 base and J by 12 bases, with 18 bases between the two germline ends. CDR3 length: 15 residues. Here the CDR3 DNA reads TGCGCCAGCAGCCAAGTTTTGGACGGATCACCGGAACTGTTTTTT. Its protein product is CASSQVLDGSPELFF.

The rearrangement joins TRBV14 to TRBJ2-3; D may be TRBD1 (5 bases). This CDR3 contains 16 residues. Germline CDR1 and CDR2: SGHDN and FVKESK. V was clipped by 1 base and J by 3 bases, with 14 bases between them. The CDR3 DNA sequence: TGTGCCAGCAGCCAAGGACCGGGCAGGGTAACAGATACGCAGTATTTT. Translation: CASSQGPGRVTDTQYF. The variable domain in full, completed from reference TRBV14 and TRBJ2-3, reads EAGVTQFPSHSVIEKGQTVTLRCDPISGHDNLYWYRRVMGKEIKFLLHFVKESKQDESGMPNNRFLAERTGGTYSTLKVQPAELEDSGVYFCASSQGPGRVTDTQYFGPGTRLTVL.

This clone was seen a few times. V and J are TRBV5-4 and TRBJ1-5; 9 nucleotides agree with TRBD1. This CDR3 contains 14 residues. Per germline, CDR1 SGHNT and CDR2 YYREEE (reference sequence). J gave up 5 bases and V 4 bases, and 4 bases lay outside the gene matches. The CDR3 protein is CASSRQGDHQPQHF. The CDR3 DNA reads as TGTGCCAGCAGCAGACAGGGGGATCATCAGCCCCAGCATTTT.

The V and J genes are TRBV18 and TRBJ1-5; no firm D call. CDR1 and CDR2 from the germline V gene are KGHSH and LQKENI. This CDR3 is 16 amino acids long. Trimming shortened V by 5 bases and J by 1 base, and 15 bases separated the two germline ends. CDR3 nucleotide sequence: TGTGCCAGCTCATCGGGTGGGGTTCTAAGCAATCAGCCCCAGCATTTT. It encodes CASSSGGVLSNQPQHF.

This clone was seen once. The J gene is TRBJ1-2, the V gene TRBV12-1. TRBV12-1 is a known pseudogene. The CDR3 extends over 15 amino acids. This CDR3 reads CASSCWDWNRYGYTF. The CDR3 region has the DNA TGTGCCAGCAGCTGCTGGGACTGGAACAGATATGGCTACACCTTC.

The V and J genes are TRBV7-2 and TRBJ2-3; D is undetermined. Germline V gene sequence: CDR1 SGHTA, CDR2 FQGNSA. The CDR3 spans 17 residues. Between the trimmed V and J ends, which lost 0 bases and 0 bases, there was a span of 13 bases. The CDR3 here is CASSLADRAPSTDTQYF. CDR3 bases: TGTGCCAGCAGCTTAGCTGACCGGGCCCCTAGCACAGATACGCAGTATTTT.

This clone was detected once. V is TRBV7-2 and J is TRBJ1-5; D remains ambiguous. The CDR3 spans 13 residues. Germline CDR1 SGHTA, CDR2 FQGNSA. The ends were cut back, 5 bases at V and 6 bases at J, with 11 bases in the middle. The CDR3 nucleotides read TGTGCCAGCAGCCTTGGACGGAGTCAGCCCCAGCATTTT. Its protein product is CASSLGRSQPQHF.

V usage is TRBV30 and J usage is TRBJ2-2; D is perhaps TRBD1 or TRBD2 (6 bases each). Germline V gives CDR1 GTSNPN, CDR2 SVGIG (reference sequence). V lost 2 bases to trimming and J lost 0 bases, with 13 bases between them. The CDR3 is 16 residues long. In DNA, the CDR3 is TGTGCCTGGAGTACCATCGGGGGCTCGAACACCGGGGAGCTGTTTTTT. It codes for CAWSTIGGSNTGELFF. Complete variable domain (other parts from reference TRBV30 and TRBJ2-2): SQTIHQWPATLVQPVGSPLSLECTVEGTSNPNLYWYRQAAGRGLQLLFYSVGIGQISSEVPQNLSASRPQDRQFILSSKKLLLSDSGFYLCAWSTIGGSNTGELFFGEGSRLTVL.

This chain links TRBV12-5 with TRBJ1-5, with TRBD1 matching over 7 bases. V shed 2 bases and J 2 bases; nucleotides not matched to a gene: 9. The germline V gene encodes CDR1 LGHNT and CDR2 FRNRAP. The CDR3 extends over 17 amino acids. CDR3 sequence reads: CASGLSLSGQGNQPQHF. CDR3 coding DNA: TGTGCTAGTGGTTTGTCCCTTAGCGGACAGGGCAATCAGCCCCAGCATTTT.

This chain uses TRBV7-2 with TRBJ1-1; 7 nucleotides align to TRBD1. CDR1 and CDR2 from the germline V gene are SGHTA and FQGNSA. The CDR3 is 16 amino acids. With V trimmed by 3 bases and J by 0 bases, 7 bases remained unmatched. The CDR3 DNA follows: TGTGCCAGCAGCTTGACAGGGAGGATCATGAACACTGAAGCTTTCTTT. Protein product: CASSLTGRIMNTEAFF.

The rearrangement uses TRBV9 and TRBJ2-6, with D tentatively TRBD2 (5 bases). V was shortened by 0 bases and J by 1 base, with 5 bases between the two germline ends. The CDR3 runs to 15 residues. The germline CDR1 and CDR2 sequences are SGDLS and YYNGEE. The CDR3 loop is CASSVAGSGANVLTF. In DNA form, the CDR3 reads TGTGCCAGCAGCGTAGCGGGGTCTGGGGCCAACGTCCTGACTTTC.

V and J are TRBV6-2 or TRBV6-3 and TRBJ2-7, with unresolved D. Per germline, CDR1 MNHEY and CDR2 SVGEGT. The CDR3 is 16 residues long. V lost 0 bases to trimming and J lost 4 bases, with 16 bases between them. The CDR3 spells CASSYSKVGRAYEQYF. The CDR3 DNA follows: TGTGCCAGCAGTTACTCGAAAGTGGGCCGAGCTTACGAGCAGTACTTC.